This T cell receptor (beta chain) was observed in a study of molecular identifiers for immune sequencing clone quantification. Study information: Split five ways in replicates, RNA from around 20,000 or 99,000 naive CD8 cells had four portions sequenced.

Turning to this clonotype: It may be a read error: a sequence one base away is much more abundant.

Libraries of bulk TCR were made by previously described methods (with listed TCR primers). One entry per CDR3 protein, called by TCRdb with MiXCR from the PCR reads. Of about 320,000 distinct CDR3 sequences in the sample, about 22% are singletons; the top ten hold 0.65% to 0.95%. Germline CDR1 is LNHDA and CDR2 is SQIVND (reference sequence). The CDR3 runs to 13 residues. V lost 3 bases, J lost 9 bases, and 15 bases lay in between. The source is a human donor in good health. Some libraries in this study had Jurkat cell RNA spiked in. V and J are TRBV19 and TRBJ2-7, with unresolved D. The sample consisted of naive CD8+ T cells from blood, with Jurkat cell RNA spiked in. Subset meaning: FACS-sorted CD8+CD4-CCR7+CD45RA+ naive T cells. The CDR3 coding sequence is TGTGCCAGTAGTATTTGGCACCTCGACGCGCAGTACTTC. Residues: CASSIWHLDAQYF.